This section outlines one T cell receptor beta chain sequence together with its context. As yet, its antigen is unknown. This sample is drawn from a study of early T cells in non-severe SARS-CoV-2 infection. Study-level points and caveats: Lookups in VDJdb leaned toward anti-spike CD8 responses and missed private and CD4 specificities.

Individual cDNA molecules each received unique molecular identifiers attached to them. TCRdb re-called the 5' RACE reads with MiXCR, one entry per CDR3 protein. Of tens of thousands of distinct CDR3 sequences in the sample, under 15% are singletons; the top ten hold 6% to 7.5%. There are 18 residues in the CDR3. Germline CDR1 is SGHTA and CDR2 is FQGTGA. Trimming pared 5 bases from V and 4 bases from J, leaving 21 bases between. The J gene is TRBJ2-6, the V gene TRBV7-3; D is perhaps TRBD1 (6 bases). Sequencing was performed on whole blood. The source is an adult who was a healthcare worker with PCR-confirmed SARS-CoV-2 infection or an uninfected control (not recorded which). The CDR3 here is CASSDPGHRPFGANVLTF. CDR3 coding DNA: TGTGCCAGCAGCGATCCGGGACACCGCCCTTTCGGGGCCAACGTCCTGACTTTC.